The entry below describes one T cell receptor beta chain. Each PCR replicate from the sorted subsets contained 150 to 200 ng DNA, which is about 30,000 T cell genomes. Per the original data handling: Junction-only sequences without quality scores came from ImmunoSEQ, so filtering differed. Only in-frame clones appear in the TCRdb table, and some are missing; sequencing was by immunoSEQ multiplex PCR. V and J calls and clone size are as listed in that table; D and trimming were resolved from the DNA. Among more than 1.2 million clones listed, approximately 98.5% were seen once. This sample was taken from a study of shared clonotypes between healthy human individuals. Sequences were obtained from naive CD4+ T cells sorted from blood. Subset in this sample: CD45RA+ positively selected. The source of this sequence is a man aged 30 to 45 in good health.

For the CDR3, the DNA is TGCGCCAGCAGCCGCGACAGGAACCAGCCCCAGCATTTT. This gives the protein CASSRDRNQPQHF. This chain connects TRBV5-1 to TRBJ1-5; possibly TRBD1 for D (6 bases). V shed 4 bases and J shed 7 bases, with 12 bases lying between them. Germline CDR1 is SGHRS and CDR2 is YFSETQ. The CDR3 is 13 residues long.